Below, 20 T cell receptor beta chains from the same sample are listed, as sequenced in a study of CD8 T cells in ankylosing spondylitis. MiXCR, applied by TCRdb to the 5' RACE reads, yields one record per CDR3 protein. The sample lists roughly 180,000 distinct CDR3 sequences; 9.5% to 10% were seen once. The sequencing input was blood, either unsorted or a sorted T cell fraction (not recorded which). These receptors all come from a female donor with ankylosing spondylitis or in good health (not recorded which).

This clonotype appeared a few times. The J gene is TRBJ1-1, the V gene TRBV7-2; D ambiguous. The germline gives CDR1 SGHTA, CDR2 FQGNSA. Trimming pared 9 bases from V and 1 base from J, leaving 12 bases between. The CDR3 consists of 13 residues. The CDR3 reads CARVEVTNTEAFF. CDR3 sequence (DNA): TGTGCCAGGGTGGAGGTTACGAACACTGAAGCTTTCTTT.

CDR3 loop: CASSESNTGELFF. CDR3 DNA sequence: TGCGCCAGCAGTGAGTCGAACACCGGGGAGCTGTTTTTT. The chain combines TRBV10-1 with TRBJ2-2; D remains unclear. This CDR3 comprises 13 residues. Germline assignment: CDR1 WNHNN and CDR2 SYGVQD (reference sequence). Trimming removed 0 bases from V and 1 base from J, with 0 bases in between.

This clonotype was observed a handful of times. V is TRBV2 and J is TRBJ2-5; D possibly corresponds to TRBD2 (5 bases). The germline gives CDR1 SNHLY, CDR2 FYNNEI. The CDR3 contains 18 residues. The germline V and J ends were trimmed by 4 bases and 3 bases, with 24 bases remaining between them. CDR3 region: CASSGDSASTGYEETQYF. The CDR3 nucleotides read TGTGCCAGCAGTGGTGATAGCGCTTCAACGGGGTATGAAGAGACCCAGTACTTC.

The table lists this clonotype with many counts. The chain carries TRBV5-1 and TRBJ2-7; TRBD1 aligns across 8 bases. The germline CDR1 and CDR2 sequences are SGHRS and YFSETQ. CDR3 size: 14 residues. J gave up 2 bases and V 4 bases, and 5 bases lay outside the gene matches. In DNA form, the CDR3 reads TGCGCCAGCAGCCCCGAGGGACAGGCCTACGAGCAGTACTTC. It codes for CASSPEGQAYEQYF.

The V call is TRBV12-3 or TRBV12-4, the J call TRBJ2-1; D gene uncertain. The V and J ends lost 7 bases and 3 bases respectively, with 10 bases between them. CDR3 size: 13 residues. The CDR3 protein is CASNTGNYNEQFF. In DNA form, the CDR3 reads TGTGCCAGCAATACTGGGAACTACAATGAGCAGTTCTTC.

This clonotype was counted at least ten times. The chain is built from TRBV12-3 or TRBV12-4 and TRBJ2-1; TRBD2 agrees at 9 bases. The CDR3 has 15 amino acids. Trimming took 3 bases from V and 8 from J; bases not matched to a gene: 8. The CDR3 DNA sequence: TGTGCCAGCAGTTTCTCTAGCGGGAACCTCGATGAGCAGTTCTTC. The encoded protein is CASSFSSGNLDEQFF.

This clonotype was counted only a few times. The J gene is TRBJ2-7, the V gene TRBV12-3 or TRBV12-4; D is ambiguous. This CDR3 contains 13 residues. The ends were cut back, 1 base at V and 2 bases at J, with 6 bases in the middle. The CDR3 loop is CASSLGYTYEQYF. As DNA, the CDR3 is TGTGCCAGCAGTTTAGGTTATACCTACGAGCAGTACTTC.

Only a few counts were recorded for this clonotype. The rearrangement joins TRBV9 to TRBJ2-5; maybe TRBD1 (5 bases). Germline CDR1 reads SGDLS; CDR2 reads YYNGEE. This CDR3 contains 16 residues. V gave up 4 bases and J gave up 3 bases, with 19 bases separating them. CDR3: CASSNGHHRPEETQYF. CDR3 DNA sequence: TGTGCCAGCAGCAATGGACACCACCGCCCAGAAGAGACCCAGTACTTC. The full variable domain, rest sourced from reference TRBV9 and TRBJ2-5, is DSGVTQTPKHLITATGQRVTLRCSPRSGDLSVYWYQQSLDQGLQFLIQYYNGEERAKGNILERFSAQQFPDLHSELNLSSLELGDSALYFCASSNGHHRPEETQYFGPGTRLLVL.

The chain is built from TRBV19 and TRBJ2-1; 11 nucleotides line up with TRBD2. Germline-derived CDR1 and CDR2 are LNHDA and SQIVND (reference sequence). The length of the CDR3 is 15 residues. V trimming: 5 bases; J trimming: 10 bases; junction bases outside the gene matches: 10. The CDR3 here is CASSPVAGGPAEQFF. The CDR3 DNA is TGTGCCAGTAGTCCAGTAGCGGGAGGGCCGGCGGAGCAGTTCTTC. Based on the CDR3 plus reference TRBV19 and TRBJ2-1, the full variable domain is DGGITQSPKYLFRKEGQNVTLSCEQNLNHDAMYWYRQDPGQGLRLIYYSQIVNDFQKGDIAEGYSVSREKKESFPLTVTSAQKNPTAFYLCASSPVAGGPAEQFFGPGTRLTVL.

This clonotype showed up just a few times. This chain uses TRBV2 with TRBJ2-5, with TRBD2 as a possible D gene (6 bases). Trimming took off 8 bases at V and 0 bases at J, with 13 bases between the two ends. This CDR3 is built from 14 residues. Germline V lookup: CDR1 SNHLY, CDR2 FYNNEI. CDR3 in DNA: TGTGCCAGCCGGACTACACGGTACCAAGAGACCCAGTACTTC. This sequence encodes CASRTTRYQETQYF.

In its sample, this clonotype was seen a few times. The V gene is TRBV7-6, the J gene TRBJ2-5; TRBD1 is a possible D gene (7 bases). The V and J ends lost 5 bases and 2 bases respectively, with 21 bases between them. CDR1 and CDR2 (germline): SGHVS, FNYEAQ. This CDR3 is 17 amino acids long. The CDR3 DNA reads as TGTGCCAGCAGCCCCGGGACAGCCCCGGGACTTCAAGAGACCCAGTACTTC. Residues: CASSPGTAPGLQETQYF.

The chain combines TRBV27 with TRBJ2-7, with a tentative D call TRBD1 (5 bases). This CDR3 has 12 residues. Looked up from germline, CDR1 is MNHEY and CDR2 is SMNVEV (reference sequence). V dropped 5 bases and J dropped 6 bases, with 11 bases sitting between them. CDR3 DNA sequence: TGTGCCAGCAGTCCCCAGGGCGTCGAGCAGTACTTC. Translation gives CASSPQGVEQYF.

This clonotype was seen at least ten times. The chain is built from TRBV25-1 and TRBJ1-5; tentative D call: TRBD1 (6 bases). This CDR3 has 17 amino acids. The germline gives CDR1 MGHDK, CDR2 SYGVNS. V lost 1 base, J lost 4 bases, and 17 bases lay in between. The CDR3 protein is CASSESEGVPLNQPQHF. The DNA of the CDR3 is TGTGCCAGCAGTGAATCCGAGGGGGTGCCCCTAAATCAGCCCCAGCATTTT.

This clonotype turned up a few times. J is TRBJ2-7 and V is TRBV7-2; D may match TRBD1 or TRBD2 (5 bases each). The V end was cut by 1 base, the J end by 2 bases, with 12 bases between. The CDR3 extends over 15 amino acids. CDR1 is SGHTA, CDR2 FQGNSA, per germline. CDR3 coding DNA: TGTGCCAGCAGCTTAGGGGTGGGACCTACCTACGAGCAGTACTTC. Residues: CASSLGVGPTYEQYF. Filled out from reference TRBV7-2 and TRBJ2-7, the complete variable domain reads GAGVSQSPSNKVTEKGKDVELRCDPISGHTALYWYRQSLGQGLEFLIYFQGNSAPDKSGLPSDRFSAERTGGSVSTLTIQRTQQEDSAVYLCASSLGVGPTYEQYFGPGTRLTVT.

In this sample, this clonotype turned up a few times. The CDR3 loop is CASSRDTTVHEQYF. The CDR3 nucleotides read TGCGCCAGCAGTCGGGACACGACAGTCCACGAGCAGTACTTC. The chain couples TRBV10-1 to TRBJ2-7, with D perhaps matching TRBD1 (6 bases). The germline gives CDR1 WNHNN, CDR2 SYGVQD (reference sequence). The CDR3 runs 14 residues. V lost 5 bases and J 5 bases, leaving 16 bases between the germline ends.

This CDR3 is CASSPSGRSGYTF. The CDR3 nucleotides read TGTGCCAGCAGCCCCTCGGGGCGAAGTGGCTACACCTTC. J is TRBJ1-2 and V is TRBV7-9, with TRBD1 as a possible D gene (5 bases). The CDR3 is 13 amino acids. CDR1 SEHNR and CDR2 FQNEAQ come from the germline V gene (reference sequence). V dropped 5 bases and J dropped 7 bases, with 14 bases sitting between them. The complete variable domain, with remaining parts taken from reference TRBV7-9 and TRBJ1-2, reads DTGVSQNPRHKITKRGQNVTFRCDPISEHNRLYWYRQTLGQGPEFLTYFQNEAQLEKSRLLSDRFSAERPKGSFSTLEIQRTEQGDSAMYLCASSPSGRSGYTFGSGTRLTVV.

The chain employs TRBV30 and TRBJ2-1; 10 bases line up with TRBD1. J lost 9 bases, V lost 2 bases, and 10 bases had no gene match. The CDR3 has 15 amino acids. Per the germline V gene, CDR1 is GTSNPN and CDR2 is SVGIG (reference sequence). The CDR3 DNA reads as TGTGCCTGGAGTCTTTCCGGGACAGGGGTTGGTGAGCAGTTCTTC. Its translation: CAWSLSGTGVGEQFF.

This clonotype was detected ten times or more. The chain couples TRBV11-2 to TRBJ2-1; 13 bases are shared with TRBD2. Germline trimming cut 4 bases from V and 6 bases from J; bases unmatched to any gene: 6. This CDR3 has 16 residues. Looked up from germline, CDR1 is SGHAT and CDR2 is FQNNGV. In DNA form, the CDR3 reads TGTGCCAGCAGCTCCCCGGGACTAGCGGGATCCAATGAGCAGTTCTTC. As protein: CASSSPGLAGSNEQFF.

This clonotype was seen only a few times. J is TRBJ2-2 and V is TRBV12-3 or TRBV12-4; D is tentatively TRBD1 or TRBD2 (5 bases each). V shed 3 bases and J shed 0 bases, with 17 bases lying between them. The CDR3 contains 18 residues. The CDR3 reads CASSFYPSGPPNTGELFF. CDR3 DNA: TGTGCCAGCAGTTTTTACCCTTCGGGACCGCCGAACACCGGGGAGCTGTTTTTT.

This chain connects TRBV2 to TRBJ1-1; no clear D gene. The CDR3 runs 13 residues. CDR1 and CDR2 (germline): SNHLY, FYNNEI. V was shortened by 7 bases and J by 0 bases, with 9 bases between the two germline ends. The DNA of the CDR3 is TGTGCCAGCATCTCTAGGATGAACACTGAAGCTTTCTTT. This codes for CASISRMNTEAFF.